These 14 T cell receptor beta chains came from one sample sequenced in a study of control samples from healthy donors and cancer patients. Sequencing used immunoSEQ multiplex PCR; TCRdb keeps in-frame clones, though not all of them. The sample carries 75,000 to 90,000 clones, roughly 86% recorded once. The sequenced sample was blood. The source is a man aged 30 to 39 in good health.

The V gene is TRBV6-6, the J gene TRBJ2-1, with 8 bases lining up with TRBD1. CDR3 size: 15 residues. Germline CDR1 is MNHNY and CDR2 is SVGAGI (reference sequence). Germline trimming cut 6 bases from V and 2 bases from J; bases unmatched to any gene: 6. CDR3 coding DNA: TGTGCCAGCAGCTCACAGGGGGAACCCTACAATGAGCAGTTCTTC. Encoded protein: CASSSQGEPYNEQFF.

The CDR3 DNA is TGTGCCAGCAGCTTAGTACCAGGGGGCGCCGGCACTGAAGCTTTCTTT. Amino acids: CASSLVPGGAGTEAFF. The chain uses TRBV11-2 and TRBJ1-1; 8 bases fit TRBD1. The germline V gene encodes CDR1 SGHAT and CDR2 FQNNGV. This CDR3 comprises 16 residues. With V trimmed by 1 base and J by 4 bases, 8 bases remained unmatched.

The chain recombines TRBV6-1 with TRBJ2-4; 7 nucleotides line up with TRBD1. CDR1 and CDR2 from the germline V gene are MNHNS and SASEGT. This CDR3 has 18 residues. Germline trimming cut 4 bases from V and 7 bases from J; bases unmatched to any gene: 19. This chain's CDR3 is CASSGPRQGYGVGNIQYF. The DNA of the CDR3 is TGTGCCAGCAGTGGGCCTCGACAGGGATATGGTGTCGGGAACATTCAGTACTTC.

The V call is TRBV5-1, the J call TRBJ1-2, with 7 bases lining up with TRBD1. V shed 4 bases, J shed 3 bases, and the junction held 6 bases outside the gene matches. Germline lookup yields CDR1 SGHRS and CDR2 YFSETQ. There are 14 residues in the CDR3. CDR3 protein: CASSTEGGYYGYTF. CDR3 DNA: TGCGCCAGCAGCACCGAAGGGGGCTACTATGGCTACACCTTC.

CDR3 DNA sequence: TGTGCCACCAGTGACCGACCCAATCAGCCCCAGCATTTT. It translates to CATSDRPNQPQHF. The J gene is TRBJ1-5, the V gene TRBV24-1; D gene uncertain. This CDR3 spans 13 amino acids. The V end lost 4 bases, the J end lost 3 bases, and 6 bases lay between the germline ends. The germline gives CDR1 KGHDR, CDR2 SFDVKD.

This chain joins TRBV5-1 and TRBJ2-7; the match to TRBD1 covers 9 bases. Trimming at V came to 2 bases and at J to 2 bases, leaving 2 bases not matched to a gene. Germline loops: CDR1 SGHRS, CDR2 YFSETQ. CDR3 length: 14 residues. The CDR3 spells CASSFGTGTYEQYF. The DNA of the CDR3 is TGCGCCAGCAGCTTCGGGACAGGGACCTACGAGCAGTACTTC.

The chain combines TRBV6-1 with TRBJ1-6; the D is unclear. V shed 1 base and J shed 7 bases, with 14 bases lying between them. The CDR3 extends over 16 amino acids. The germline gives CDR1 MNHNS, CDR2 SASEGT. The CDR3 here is CASSEVGFQANSPLHF. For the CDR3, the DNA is TGTGCCAGCAGTGAAGTAGGATTTCAGGCCAATTCACCCCTCCACTTT.

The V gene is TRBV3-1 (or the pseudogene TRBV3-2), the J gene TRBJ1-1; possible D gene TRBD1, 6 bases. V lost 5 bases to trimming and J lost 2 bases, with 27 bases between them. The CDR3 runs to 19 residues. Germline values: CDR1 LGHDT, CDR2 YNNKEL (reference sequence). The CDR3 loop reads CASSAVSSGQGWGNTEAFF. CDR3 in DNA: TGTGCCAGCAGCGCCGTTTCGTCTGGGCAGGGGTGGGGCAACACTGAAGCTTTCTTT.

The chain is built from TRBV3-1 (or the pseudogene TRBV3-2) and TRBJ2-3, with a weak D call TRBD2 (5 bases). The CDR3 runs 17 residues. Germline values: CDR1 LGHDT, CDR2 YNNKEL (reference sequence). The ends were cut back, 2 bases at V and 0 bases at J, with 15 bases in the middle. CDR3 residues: CASSQSQRRPSTDTQYF. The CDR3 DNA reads TGTGCCAGCAGCCAATCCCAGCGGAGACCTAGCACAGATACGCAGTATTTT.

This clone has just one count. The CDR3: CASSKGADTQYF. The CDR3 DNA follows: TGTGCCAGCAGCAAAGGTGCAGATACGCAGTATTTT. The chain couples TRBV11-3 to TRBJ2-3, with no clear D. This CDR3 is built from 12 residues. Germline assignment: CDR1 SGHNT and CDR2 YENEEA. V was cut by 5 bases and J by 4 bases, with 7 bases left in between. Full variable domain (rest looked up from reference TRBV11-3 and TRBJ2-3): EAGVVQSPRYKIIEKKQPVAFWCNPISGHNTLYWYLQNLGQGPELLIRYENEEAVDDSQLPKDRFSAERLKGVDSTLKIQPAELGDSAVYLCASSKGADTQYFGPGTRLTVL.

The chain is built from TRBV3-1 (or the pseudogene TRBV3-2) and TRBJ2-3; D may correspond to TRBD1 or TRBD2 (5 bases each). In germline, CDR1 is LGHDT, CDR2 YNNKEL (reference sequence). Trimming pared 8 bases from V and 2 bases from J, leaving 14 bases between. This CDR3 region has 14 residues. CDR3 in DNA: TGTGCCAGCGAGGGGCCGGACACCACAGATACGCAGTATTTT. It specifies CASEGPDTTDTQYF.

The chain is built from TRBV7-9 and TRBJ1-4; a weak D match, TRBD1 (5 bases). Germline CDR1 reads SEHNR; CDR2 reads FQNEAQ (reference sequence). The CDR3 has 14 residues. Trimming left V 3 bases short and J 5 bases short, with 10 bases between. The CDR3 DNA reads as TGTGCCAGCAGCTTGGGGCAGCCGAATGAAAAACTGTTTTTT. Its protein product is CASSLGQPNEKLFF.

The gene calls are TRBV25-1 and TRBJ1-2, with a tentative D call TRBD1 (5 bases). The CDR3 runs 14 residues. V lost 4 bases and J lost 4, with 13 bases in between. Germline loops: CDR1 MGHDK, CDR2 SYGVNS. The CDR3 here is CASSVSQGGYGYTF. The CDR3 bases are TGTGCCAGCAGTGTTTCTCAGGGCGGCTATGGCTACACCTTC.

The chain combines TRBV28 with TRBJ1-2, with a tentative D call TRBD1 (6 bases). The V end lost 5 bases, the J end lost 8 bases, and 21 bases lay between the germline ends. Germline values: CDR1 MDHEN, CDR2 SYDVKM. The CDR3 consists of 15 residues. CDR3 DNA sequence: TGTGCCAGCAGTCCCTCTAAGACAGGTCCAAAGGGCTACACCTTC. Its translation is CASSPSKTGPKGYTF.